These T cell receptor beta chains were read from a single sample in a study of blood T cell repertoires in COVID-19. Only in-frame clones appear in the TCRdb table, and some are missing; sequencing was by immunoSEQ multiplex PCR. The sample includes around 180,000 clones, about 82% of them seen just once. Sequenced material: peripheral blood. The receptors were sampled from a man between 65 and 80 years old with active or convalescent COVID-19. Both conserved end residues are part of each CDR3. A D gene is named only where the DNA matches it firmly. Clone size, where shown, is once, few, many, or a class for clones that have expanded.

j_gene: TRBJ2-2; abundance: -; v_gene: TRBV11-3; d_gene: -; CDR3nt: TGTGCCAGCAGCCAGGGGTTTGCGCGGGAGCTGTTTTTT; CDR3aa: CASSQGFARELFF
j_gene: TRBJ1-2; abundance: -; v_gene: TRBV30; d_gene: TRBD1; CDR3nt: TGTGCCTGGAGCGCCAGGGGGTATGGTGGCTACACCTTC; CDR3aa: CAWSARGYGGYTF
j_gene: TRBJ2-1; abundance: -; v_gene: TRBV12-3/TRBV12-4; d_gene: -; CDR3nt: TGTGCCAGCAGTTTGGAGGGGTGGAATGAGCAGTTCTTC; CDR3aa: CASSLEGWNEQFF
j_gene: TRBJ2-2; abundance: few; v_gene: TRBV27; d_gene: -; CDR3nt: TGTGCCAGCAGTTTTCTCTCGGCCGGGGAGCTGTTTTTT; CDR3aa: CASSFLSAGELFF
j_gene: TRBJ2-3; abundance: few; v_gene: TRBV2; d_gene: -; CDR3nt: TGTGCCAGCAGCTTCTTAGCGGGCACAGATACGCAGTATTTT; CDR3aa: CASSFLAGTDTQYF
j_gene: TRBJ1-4; abundance: -; v_gene: TRBV19; d_gene: TRBD1; CDR3nt: TGTGCCAGTAGTATAGTCATCGGTGGGACAGGGACCTTCGGTAATGAAAAACTGTTTTTT; CDR3aa: CASSIVIGGTGTFGNEKLFF
j_gene: TRBJ1-2; abundance: once; v_gene: TRBV12-3/TRBV12-4; d_gene: -; CDR3nt: TGTGCCAGCAGTTTGCAGGCGTCCTATGGCTACACCTTC; CDR3aa: CASSLQASYGYTF
j_gene: TRBJ1-5; abundance: -; v_gene: TRBV4-3; d_gene: -; CDR3nt: TGCGCCAGCAGCCAAGATCACGATAGAAATCAGCCCCAGCATTTT; CDR3aa: CASSQDHDRNQPQHF
j_gene: TRBJ2-3; abundance: -; v_gene: TRBV3-1/TRBV3-2; d_gene: TRBD1; CDR3nt: TGTGCCAGCAGCCGAATCCCGGGACAGGGAACAGATACGCAGTATTTT; CDR3aa: CASSRIPGQGTDTQYF
j_gene: TRBJ1-1; abundance: once; v_gene: TRBV25-1; d_gene: -; CDR3nt: TGTGCCAGCAGTGAATCAGGTGAAGCTTTCTTT; CDR3aa: CASSESGEAFF
j_gene: TRBJ1-1; abundance: -; v_gene: TRBV11-2; d_gene: -; CDR3nt: TGTGCCAGCAGCTTTTTCGGCACTGAAGCTTTCTTT; CDR3aa: CASSFFGTEAFF
j_gene: TRBJ1-1; abundance: -; v_gene: TRBV6-6; d_gene: -; CDR3nt: TGTGCCAGCAGTTACTCAACAGGGTTCGCTGAAGCTTTCTTT; CDR3aa: CASSYSTGFAEAFF
j_gene: TRBJ2-7; abundance: -; v_gene: TRBV28; d_gene: -; CDR3nt: TGTGCCAGCAGTTCCGGACTCCTCGCCTACGAGCAGTACTTC; CDR3aa: CASSSGLLAYEQYF
j_gene: TRBJ1-4; abundance: few; v_gene: TRBV7-9; d_gene: TRBD1; CDR3nt: TGTGCCAGCAGCTTGGACAGGGTGAGGACAACTAATGAAAAACTGTTTTTT; CDR3aa: CASSLDRVRTTNEKLFF
j_gene: TRBJ2-1; abundance: -; v_gene: TRBV5-1; d_gene: TRBD2; CDR3nt: TGCGCCAGCAGCTCCCGACTAGCGGGGGCGAATCCAAATGAGCAGTTCTTC; CDR3aa: CASSSRLAGANPNEQFF
j_gene: TRBJ2-3; abundance: few; v_gene: TRBV7-8; d_gene: -; CDR3nt: TGTGCCAGCAGCTTGGACACCACAGATACGCAGTATTTT; CDR3aa: CASSLDTTDTQYF
j_gene: TRBJ1-4; abundance: -; v_gene: TRBV5-3; d_gene: TRBD1; CDR3nt: TGTGCCAGAAGCTTGGGGGGACAGGGGCCAACTAATGAAAAACTGTTTTTT; CDR3aa: CARSLGGQGPTNEKLFF
j_gene: TRBJ1-3; abundance: -; v_gene: TRBV6-2/TRBV6-3; d_gene: -; CDR3nt: TGTGCCAGCAGTTACTCGATTCTTGGGCTAACCCAGAGCTCTGGAAACACCATATATTTT; CDR3aa: CASSYSILGLTQSSGNTIYF
j_gene: TRBJ2-7; abundance: -; v_gene: TRBV6-5; d_gene: TRBD2; CDR3nt: TGTGCCAGCAGTTCTAGCGGGATTTCTGGGGAGCAGTACTTC; CDR3aa: CASSSSGISGEQYF
j_gene: TRBJ2-7; abundance: -; v_gene: TRBV7-8; d_gene: -; CDR3nt: TGTGCCAGCAGCTTCTCCGTTATTAGCTCCTACGAGCAGTACTTC; CDR3aa: CASSFSVISSYEQYF
j_gene: TRBJ1-1; abundance: -; v_gene: TRBV12-3/TRBV12-4; d_gene: -; CDR3nt: TGTGCCAGCAGGCTTGGGGAGACTGAAGCTTTCTTT; CDR3aa: CASRLGETEAFF